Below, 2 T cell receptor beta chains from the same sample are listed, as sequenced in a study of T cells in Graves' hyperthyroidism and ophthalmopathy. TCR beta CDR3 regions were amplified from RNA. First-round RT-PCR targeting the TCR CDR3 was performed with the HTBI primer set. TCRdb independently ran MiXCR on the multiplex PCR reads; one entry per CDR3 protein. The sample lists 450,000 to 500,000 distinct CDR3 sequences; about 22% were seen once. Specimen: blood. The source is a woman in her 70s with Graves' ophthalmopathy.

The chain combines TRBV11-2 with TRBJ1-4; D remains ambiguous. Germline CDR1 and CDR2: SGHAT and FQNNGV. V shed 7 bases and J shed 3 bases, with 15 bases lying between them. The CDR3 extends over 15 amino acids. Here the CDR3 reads CASNQGSGSNEKLFF. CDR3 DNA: TGTGCCAGCAACCAAGGTTCCGGATCTAATGAAAAACTGTTTTTT.

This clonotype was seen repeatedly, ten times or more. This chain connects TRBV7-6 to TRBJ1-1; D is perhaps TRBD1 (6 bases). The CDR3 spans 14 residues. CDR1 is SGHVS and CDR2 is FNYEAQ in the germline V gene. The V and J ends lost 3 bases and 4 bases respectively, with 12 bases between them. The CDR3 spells CASSLGALGTEAFF. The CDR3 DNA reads TGTGCCAGCAGCTTGGGGGCGTTGGGCACTGAAGCTTTCTTT. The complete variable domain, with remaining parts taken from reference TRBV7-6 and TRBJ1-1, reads GAGVSQSPRYKVTKRGQDVALRCDPISGHVSLYWYRQALGQGPEFLTYFNYEAQQDKSGLPNDRFSAERPEGSISTLTIQRTEQRDSAMYRCASSLGALGTEAFFGQGTRLTVV.